This T cell receptor beta chain is drawn from a study of T cell responses to AZD1222 COVID-19 vaccine. Study-wide results and limits: Donors were chiefly white British, with a greater number of females, and clonal diversity was perhaps underestimated.

This clone came up once. Its antigen is currently unknown. CDR3 length equals 14 residues. V was clipped by 3 bases and J by 1 base, with 7 bases between them. Germline CDR1 is ENHRY and CDR2 is SYGVKD. TCRdb's copy holds only in-frame clones and misses some; the assay was immunoSEQ multiplex PCR. The data show some 100,000 clones, with more than 75% seen just once and over 3% held by the top ten. The receptor comes from an adult in good health. Here the sequenced sample was peripheral blood, taken on day 0 of AZD1222 vaccination. The chain carries TRBV10-3 and TRBJ1-5; no clear D. The CDR3 loop is CAISEGGSNQPQHF. CDR3 DNA: TGTGCCATCAGTGAAGGTGGGAGCAATCAGCCCCAGCATTTT.